The present TCR beta chain was sequenced within a study of patients and donors after allogeneic stem cell transplantation. TCRdb re-derived calls from the RT-PCR reads in MiXCR, one entry per CDR3 protein. The table shows about 200,000 distinct CDR3 sequences, with more than 35% occurring only once. The length of the CDR3 is 18 residues. The chain combines TRBV21-1 with TRBJ2-2; the table's D call, TRBD2, has no DNA check behind it. TRBV21-1 is a recognized pseudogene. The clonotype originates from a human donor who was either an allogeneic HSCT recipient or a stem cell or donor lymphocyte infusion donor (not recorded which). It is not recorded whose cells these are; they may come from a transplant donor. Sequencing was carried out using blood, either unsorted or a sorted T cell fraction (not recorded which). The CDR3 coding sequence is TGTGCCAGCAGCGAAAAAAAGCGACTATGGGAGATCGGCGGGGAGCTGTTTTTT. Its translation is CASSEKKRLWEIGGELFF.